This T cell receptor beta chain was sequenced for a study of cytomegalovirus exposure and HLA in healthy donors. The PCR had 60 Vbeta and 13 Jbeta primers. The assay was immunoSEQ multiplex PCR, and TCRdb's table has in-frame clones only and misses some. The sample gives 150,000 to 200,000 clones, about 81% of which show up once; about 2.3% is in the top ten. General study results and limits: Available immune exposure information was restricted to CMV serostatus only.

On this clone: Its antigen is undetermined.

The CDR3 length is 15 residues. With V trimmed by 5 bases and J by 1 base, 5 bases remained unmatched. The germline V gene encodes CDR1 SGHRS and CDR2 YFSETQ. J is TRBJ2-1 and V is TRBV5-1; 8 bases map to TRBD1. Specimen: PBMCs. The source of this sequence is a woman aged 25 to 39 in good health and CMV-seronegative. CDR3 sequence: CASRQGEGSYNEQFF. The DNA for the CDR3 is TGCGCCAGCAGACAGGGGGAAGGGTCCTACAATGAGCAGTTCTTC.